The subject of this entry is one T cell receptor (beta chain). This receptor's antigen is unknown. One base away there is no much larger clone; base qualities are not given. The collaborating institutions used their own protocols to collect whole blood in K2EDTA tubes. For TCRbeta analysis, collaborators shipped samples as frozen whole blood, isolated PBMCs, or DNA extracted from either of those sample types. CDR1 LNHNV and CDR2 YYDKDF were looked up in the germline V gene (reference sequence). V and J are truncated by 4 bases and 5 bases respectively, leaving an intervening sequence of 11 bases. The CDR3 spans 13 residues, from the cysteine through the phenylalanine. The entry retains the CDR3 DNA only, 39 bases that are in frame from base 1. This sample was taken from a study of blood T cell repertoires in COVID-19 (dated by TCRdb to 2018 to 2020). Background on the whole study: Samples from collaborators originated in the United States, Italy and Spain and spanned both the acute and convalescent phases of COVID-19. The material from the prospective study consisted of cDNA or gDNA derived from T cells, B-cell-depleted T cells, or PBMCs. The dataset comprised deeply sampled blood TCRbeta repertoires from subjects exposed to, actively infected with, or recovered from COVID-19. The repertoires were made available in a free public database intended to serve as a resource for research on the immune response to SARS-CoV-2. The samples were drawn from two sources: the first 160 participants of the ongoing ImmuneRACE study, and fewer than 1,500 subjects contributed by 6 global collaborators. The sample metadata nearly always contained a de-identified subject ID, COVID-19 status, age in years and sex. Where available, HLA class I and class II types were obtained from metadata supplied by the sample provider rather than from assay-based typing.

TCRbeta CDR3 regions were amplified from genomic DNA using the immunoSEQ Assay, a bias-controlled multiplex PCR. In the authors' own workflow: Nucleated cell counts per sample were estimated from amplification of reference gene primers within the assay. To quantify the absolute abundance of each unique TCRbeta CDR3 rearrangement, sequence reads were collapsed and filtered. For each sample, productive Simpson clonality was calculated by taking the square root of Simpson's diversity index across productive rearrangements. What TCRdb holds here is the immuneACCESS table cut down to in-frame rearrangements. Part of the clones is not present; checked against another copy, under half of the missing clones reflect an unresolved V gene, and the others are unexplained. V and J calls and clone size follow that table, whereas D and trimming were derived from the DNA. The sample table lists 70,000 to 75,000 clones, around 79% of them with a count of one. Together, the top ten hold less than 30% of the sample.

Beyond this particular receptor, the publication reports: The quantity of clinical and demographic metadata differed by source and by participant and was supplied without curation.

The sequenced sample was peripheral blood. The chain was built from TRBV15 and TRBJ2-5; the D gene remains uncertain. This receptor was obtained from a man in his fifties or sixties with active or convalescent COVID-19. CDR3 region: CATSNGGEETQYF. The nucleotides read TGTGCCACCAGCAACGGTGGAGAGGAGACCCAGTACTTC.